Presented here are 16 T cell receptor beta chains from one specimen sequenced in a study of blood T cell repertoires in COVID-19 (dated by TCRdb to 2020 to 2022). Library creation used the immunoSEQ multiplex PCR assay. TCRdb limited this immuneACCESS table to in-frame rearrangements with V and J called. A share of clones is missing; checked studies link under half to unresolved V genes, and the rest is unexplained. The sample table shows roughly 290,000 clones, and approximately 85% are seen once. The leading ten clones occupy 0.85% to 1% of the sample. Sequenced material: peripheral blood. Every receptor here comes from a human donor with COVID-19, enrolled during active disease. The donor label of this sample is uncertain.

This rearrangement joins TRBV7-2 to TRBJ2-3; 8 nucleotides match TRBD2. The CDR3 extends over 14 amino acids. Losses at the gene ends were 5 bases for V and 3 bases for J; bases not matched to a gene: 4. Germline V lookup: CDR1 SGHTA, CDR2 FQGNSA. CDR3 bases: TGTGCCAGCAGCGATACTAGCGGAACAGATACGCAGTATTTT. Translation gives CASSDTSGTDTQYF.

This clone was recorded once. This chain links TRBV2 with TRBJ1-1; D is unresolved. CDR3 length: 13 residues. Germline CDR1 is SNHLY and CDR2 is FYNNEI. V was cut by 6 bases and J by 0 bases, with 8 bases left in between. The CDR3 coding sequence is TGTGCCAGCAGCACAGAGATGAACACTGAAGCTTTCTTT. Its protein product is CASSTEMNTEAFF.

The rearrangement joins TRBV3-1 (or the pseudogene TRBV3-2) to TRBJ2-7; possible D gene TRBD2, 6 bases. CDR3 length equals 13 residues. Germline V CDR1 and CDR2: LGHDT, YNNKEL (reference sequence). V dropped 8 bases and J dropped 2 bases, with 13 bases sitting between them. CDR3 nucleotides: TGTGCCAGCCGGGCGGGGAGCGCCTACGAGCAGTACTTC. Amino acids: CASRAGSAYEQYF.

This clone was counted a single time. The rearrangement joins TRBV13 to TRBJ2-1; 12 positions agree with TRBD2. Trimming at V came to 2 bases and at J to 0 bases, leaving 8 bases not matched to a gene. This CDR3 is built from 19 residues. Germline assignment: CDR1 PRHDT and CDR2 FYEKMQ (reference sequence). CDR3 protein: CASSLTTSGRTHSYNEQFF. The CDR3, as DNA: TGTGCCAGCAGCTTAACCACTAGCGGGAGGACCCACTCCTACAATGAGCAGTTCTTC.

This clone was seen just once. This chain joins TRBV3-1 (or the pseudogene TRBV3-2) and TRBJ1-6; D gene ambiguous. The CDR3 length is 14 residues. Germline V lookup: CDR1 LGHDT, CDR2 YNNKEL (reference sequence). Between the trimmed V and J ends, which lost 0 bases and 4 bases, there was a span of 4 bases. The CDR3 DNA is TGTGCCAGCAGCCAAGATTCGTATAATTCACCCCTCCACTTT. This translates into CASSQDSYNSPLHF.

The rearrangement links TRBV9 to TRBJ2-2; no clear D gene. The CDR3 is 15 residues long. Trimming removed 0 bases at V and 4 bases at J, with 10 bases between. Germline assignment: CDR1 SGDLS and CDR2 YYNGEE. This CDR3 is CASSVAGQSTGELFF. CDR3 nucleotide sequence: TGTGCCAGCAGCGTAGCTGGGCAAAGCACCGGGGAGCTGTTTTTT.

The chain employs TRBV2 and TRBJ2-1; 8 bases agree with TRBD2. CDR1 and CDR2 (germline): SNHLY, FYNNEI. The ends lost 7 bases at V and 5 bases at J; junction bases unmatched: 10. The CDR3 has 15 residues. The CDR3 bases are TGTGCCAGCATAGAGCGGGAGACTTTCGACAATGAGCAGTTCTTC. Amino acids: CASIERETFDNEQFF.

This chain joins TRBV12-3 or TRBV12-4 and TRBJ2-7; no firm D call. V was clipped by 5 bases and J by 4 bases, with 9 bases between them. This CDR3 is 12 amino acids long. In DNA, the CDR3 is TGTGCCAGCAGTCCCGTCACTTACGAGCAGTACTTC. This translates into CASSPVTYEQYF.

The CDR3 bases are TGTGCCAGCAGCCTAAGACAGGGCGGCGTAGATACGCAGTATTTT. Encoded protein: CASSLRQGGVDTQYF. The V gene is TRBV7-3, the J gene TRBJ2-3, with 7 bases identical to TRBD1. This CDR3 has 15 amino acids. The V segment lost 5 bases and the J segment 5 bases; nucleotides outside the gene matches: 10. Germline-derived CDR1 and CDR2 are SGHTA and FQGTGA.

The chain is built from TRBV25-1 and TRBJ2-7, with a possible D match to TRBD1 (5 bases). V was clipped by 8 bases and J by 4 bases, with 21 bases between them. CDR1 is MGHDK, CDR2 SYGVNS, per germline. The CDR3 covers 15 residues. The CDR3 DNA is TGTGCCAGCGGCCCCGACCCCGACAGCCTTTACGAGCAGTACTTC. Residues: CASGPDPDSLYEQYF.

In this sample, this clone turned up once. J is TRBJ2-2 and V is TRBV5-4; TRBD2 aligns across 7 bases. The V gene's germline CDR1 is SGHNT and CDR2 YYREEE (reference sequence). The CDR3 is made up of 15 amino acids. V was clipped by 1 base and J by 1 base; unmatched bases: 1. CDR3 bases: TGTGCCAGCAGCTTGTGGGAGGGGAACACCGGGGAGCTGTTTTTT. The encoded protein is CASSLWEGNTGELFF. Full variable domain (missing parts from reference TRBV5-4 and TRBJ2-2): ETGVTQSPTHLIKTRGQQVTLRCSSQSGHNTVSWYQQALGQGPQFIFQYYREEENGRGNFPPRFSGLQFPNYSSELNVNALELDDSALYLCASSLWEGNTGELFFGEGSRLTVL.

The chain joins TRBV27 to TRBJ1-5, with 7 positions matching TRBD1. The CDR3 is made up of 17 amino acids. With 1 base clipped from V and 0 bases from J, the junction kept 6 bases outside the gene matches. Germline CDR1 and CDR2: MNHEY and SMNVEV (reference sequence). The CDR3 DNA follows: TGTGCCAGCAGTTTATTACCGGGGACAGCTAGCAATCAGCCCCAGCATTTT. Protein sequence: CASSLLPGTASNQPQHF.

The chain couples TRBV24-1 to TRBJ2-7; 8 bases line up with TRBD1. J was trimmed by 4 bases and V by 2 bases; bases with no gene match: 9. Germline CDR1 KGHDR, CDR2 SFDVKD. The CDR3 length is 16 residues. The CDR3 loop reads CATSDSRPDRAYEQYF. DNA for the CDR3: TGTGCCACCAGTGATTCGCGGCCGGACAGGGCATACGAGCAGTACTTC.

The CDR3 region is CASSLEGAEGYGYTF. In DNA, the CDR3 is TGCGCCAGCAGCTTGGAGGGGGCAGAAGGCTATGGCTACACCTTC. The rearrangement uses TRBV5-1 and TRBJ1-2, with 7 bases aligning to TRBD1. Trimming cost V 0 bases and J 4 bases; bases outside gene matches: 6. Germline CDR1 and CDR2: SGHRS and YFSETQ. The CDR3 contains 15 residues.

The DNA of the CDR3 is TGTGCCAGCAGTTGGAGCTCTGGAAACACCATATATTTT. This gives the protein CASSWSSGNTIYF. The chain employs TRBV6-6 and TRBJ1-3; D not resolved. CDR1 is MNHNY, CDR2 SVGAGI, per germline (reference sequence). V lost 4 bases, J lost 0 bases, and 4 bases lay in between. This CDR3 is 13 amino acids long.

This chain joins TRBV6-5 and TRBJ1-2; D not resolved. The CDR3 has 12 amino acids. Trimming removed 6 bases from V and 3 bases from J, with 8 bases in between. CDR1 is MNHEY, CDR2 SVGAGI, per germline. The CDR3 loop is CASSSNDYGYTF. The CDR3 nucleotides are TGTGCCAGCAGCTCTAATGACTATGGCTACACCTTC.